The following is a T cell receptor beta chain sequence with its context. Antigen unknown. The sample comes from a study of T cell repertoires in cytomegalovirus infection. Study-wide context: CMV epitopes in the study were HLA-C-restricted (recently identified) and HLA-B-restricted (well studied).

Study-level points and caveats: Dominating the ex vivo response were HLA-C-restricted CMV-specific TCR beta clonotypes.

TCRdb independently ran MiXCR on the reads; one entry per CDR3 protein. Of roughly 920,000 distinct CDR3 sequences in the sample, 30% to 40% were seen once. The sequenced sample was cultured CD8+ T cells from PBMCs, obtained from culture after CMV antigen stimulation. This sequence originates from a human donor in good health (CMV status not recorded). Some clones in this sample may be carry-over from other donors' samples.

CDR3 nucleotide sequence: TGTGCCAGCAGTCCCCGGGACCCCGAAGGCATTCAGTACTTC. It encodes CASSPRDPEGIQYF. The chain has TRBV6-2 or TRBV6-3 and TRBJ2-4; D possibly uses TRBD1 or TRBD2 (5 bases each). CDR3 length: 14 amino acids. From germline, CDR1 is MNHEY and CDR2 SVGEGT. Trimming left V 5 bases short and J 9 bases short, with 17 bases between.